This T cell receptor beta chain was observed in a study of blood T cell repertoires in COVID-19. Study-level background: Material from acute and convalescent COVID-19 was sourced from the United States, Italy and Spain.

Germline values: CDR1 MGHRA, CDR2 YSYEKL. The CDR3 spans 14 residues. Deletions cut 5 bases from V and 4 bases from J, with 12 bases between. Assignments of participants to cohorts depended upon their own reported clinical history. Donors of Cohort 3 who recovered were those that had two negative PCRs, clearance, or symptom resolution. Methods used by the authors: Scientists estimated how many nucleated cells there were by amplifying reference gene primers. Assay used: immunoSEQ multiplex PCR; TCRdb lists only in-frame clones, some missing. V, J and clone size are taken as reported in that table, and D and trimming were inferred from the DNA itself. The sample carries around 300,000 clones, around nine tenths recorded once.

Sequenced material: PBMCs or T cells enriched from blood (not recorded which). This receptor was taken from a woman aged 55-70 years who had recovered from COVID-19. The chain is built from TRBV4-1 and TRBJ2-4; weak D call: TRBD2 (6 bases). The CDR3 DNA reads as TGCGCCAGCAGCGACGGGAGTTTGAAAAACATTCAGTACTTC. It codes for CASSDGSLKNIQYF.